What follows is one TCR beta chain and its context. It has no known antigen specificity. No per-base quality is available; no much larger clone lies one base away. Participants in the prospective study were enrolled through a virtual design, were aged about 18 to 100 years, and lived in about two dozen United States geographic areas. To assign participants to cohorts, the prospective study relied on clinical history that participants themselves reported in a screening survey and a study questionnaire. ImmuneRACE Cohort 3 recovered participants were defined by two consecutive negative NP/OP PCR tests, healthcare professional clearance, or symptom resolution. Each participant in the prospective study had whole blood, serum and a nasopharyngeal or oropharyngeal swab collected by mobile phlebotomists. Additional blood draws and questionnaires over an approximately two-month period could optionally be provided by prospective study participants. Blood samples from the prospective study were shipped frozen or at room temperature prior to DNA extraction.

The record originates from a study of blood T cell repertoires in COVID-19 (dated by TCRdb to 2020 to 2021). About the investigation overall: Collaborator samples came from the United States, Italy and Spain and covered acute and convalescent phases of COVID-19. The prospective study material was composed of cDNA or gDNA derived from T cells, B-cell-depleted T cells, or PBMCs. Deeply sampled blood TCRbeta repertoires from subjects exposed to, actively infected with, or recovered from COVID-19 were included in the dataset. The repertoires were released in a freely available public database meant as a resource for research on the immune response to SARS-CoV-2. The samples were drawn from two sources: the first 160 participants of the ongoing ImmuneRACE study, and fewer than 1,500 subjects contributed by 6 global collaborators. A de-identified subject ID, COVID-19 status, age in years and sex were almost always included in the sample metadata. HLA class I and class II types, where available, came from metadata supplied by the sample provider rather than from assay-based typing. The study at large found these results: Clinical and demographic metadata were provided uncurated, with the amount varying by source and participant.

The CDR3 goes from the cysteine to the phenylalanine over 11 residues. Only CDR3 DNA is held: 33 bases, read in frame from base 1. The germline ends are 11 bases apart after V is trimmed by 8 bases and J by 7 bases. The CDR1 and CDR2 encoded by the germline V gene are SQVTM and ANQGSEA. TCRbeta CDR3 regions were amplified from genomic DNA using the immunoSEQ Assay, a bias-controlled multiplex PCR. For the original study's pipeline: The number of nucleated cells in each sample was estimated by amplification of reference gene primers within the assay. To quantify the absolute abundance of each unique TCRbeta CDR3 rearrangement, sequence reads were collapsed and filtered. For each sample, productive Simpson clonality was calculated as the square root of Simpson's diversity index across productive rearrangements. TCRdb carries this immuneACCESS record with in-frame sequences only. Its versions omit some clonotypes, under half of them owing to an unresolved V gene in the studies checked, with the rest unexplained. The DNA gave D and trimming, while V, J and clone size come from that table. Recorded for this sample are 200,000 or so clones; around nine tenths of them occurred a single time. The top ten hold less than 14% of the sample.

Recombination linked TRBV29-1 to TRBJ2-2; D gene: possibly TRBD1, on 5 matching bases. The TCR sequence derives from a young man who had recovered from COVID-19. The sequenced material came from PBMCs or T cells enriched from blood (not recorded which). In nucleotide form, the sequence is TGCAGCTCAAAAGGGGACGGGGAGCTGTTTTTT. Its translation is CSSKGDGELFF.